Below are 24 T cell receptor beta chains sequenced from a single sample in a study of T cells expressing NK-cell markers. TCRdb re-called the 5' RACE reads, yielding one record per CDR3 amino acid sequence without DNA. The data show approximately 380,000 distinct CDR3 sequences, and the top ten clones hold over 4%. What was sequenced was blood T cells: a sorted CD56 or NKG2C T cell subset, CD4+ or CD8+ T cells, or bulk PBMC T cells (not recorded which). Every receptor here comes from a man aged 18-69 years in good health.

V usage is TRBV5-6 and J usage is TRBJ2-3; TCRdb outputs TRBD1, but without DNA this stays unchecked. Germline loops: CDR1 SGHDT, CDR2 YYEEEE. The CDR3 sequence is 17 residues long. The CDR3 reads CASSLGGRTGGRDTQYF.

The chain uses TRBV12-3 or TRBV12-4 and TRBJ2-1. The CDR3 has 15 residues. The CDR3 reads CASSFSARLYNEQFF.

The V gene is TRBV5-6, the J gene TRBJ2-3; as DNA is missing, the TRBD1 call by TCRdb cannot be tested. The CDR3 has 17 residues. Per the germline V gene, CDR1 is SGHDT and CDR2 is YYEEEE. CDR3: CASRRGVKRTSTDTQYF.

The chain combines TRBV7-9 with TRBJ1-1; absent DNA, TCRdb's TRBD1 call cannot be checked. The CDR3 loop spans 12 amino acids. Germline values: CDR1 SEHNR, CDR2 FQNEAQ (reference sequence). This CDR3 reads CASSVVGGSAFF. Looking up the rest from reference TRBV7-9 and TRBJ1-1 gives the full variable domain: DTGVSQNPRHKITKRGQNVTFRCDPISEHNRLYWYRQTLGQGPEFLTYFQNEAQLEKSRLLSDRFSAERPKGSFSTLEIQRTEQGDSAMYLCASSVVGGSAFFGQGTRLTVV.

The rearrangement uses TRBV6-1 and TRBJ2-7; TCRdb's D gene call, TRBD1, goes unchecked for lack of DNA. CDR3 size: 16 residues. Germline CDR1 reads MNHNS; CDR2 reads SASEGT. CDR3 amino acids: CASSEASYGGPYEQYF.

V usage is TRBV28 and J usage is TRBJ2-1; TCRdb's assignment of TRBD2 cannot be checked, as there is no DNA. In germline, CDR1 is MDHEN, CDR2 SYDVKM. The CDR3 covers 15 residues. The CDR3 sequence is CASSTNGPPNNEQFF.

This sequence joins TRBV12-3 or TRBV12-4 and TRBJ1-4; TCRdb reports TRBD1, a call that lacks DNA to check it against. This CDR3 has 14 residues. The CDR3 is CASRASGRGEKLFF.

The chain recombines TRBV19 with TRBJ1-2; as DNA is missing, the TRBD1 call by TCRdb cannot be tested. CDR3 length: 15 residues. Germline CDR1 is LNHDA and CDR2 is SQIVND (reference sequence). The CDR3 reads CASSLRQGAVYGYTF. Variable domain in full (rest from reference TRBV19 and TRBJ1-2): DGGITQSPKYLFRKEGQNVTLSCEQNLNHDAMYWYRQDPGQGLRLIYYSQIVNDFQKGDIAEGYSVSREKKESFPLTVTSAQKNPTAFYLCASSLRQGAVYGYTFGSGTRLTVV.

This rearrangement joins TRBV19 to TRBJ2-3. The germline gives CDR1 LNHDA, CDR2 SQIVND (reference sequence). The CDR3 spans 16 residues. The CDR3 loop reads CASSIASGTRTDTQYF.

The chain uses TRBV20-1 and TRBJ2-7; there is no DNA to check the TCRdb D call of TRBD1. There are 15 residues in the CDR3. Germline CDR1 reads DFQATT; CDR2 reads SNEGSKA (reference sequence). CDR3 amino acids: CSARDPGRGYYEQYF.

The chain links TRBV7-2 to TRBJ1-2; TCRdb calls TRBD1, which cannot be checked without DNA. The germline V gene encodes CDR1 SGHTA and CDR2 FQGNSA. This CDR3 comprises 17 residues. CDR3 region: CASSLGIGSGGPYGYTF.

J is TRBJ2-1 and V is TRBV28; TCRdb calls TRBD1, which cannot be checked without DNA. CDR1 and CDR2 from the germline V gene are MDHEN and SYDVKM. The CDR3 is 16 residues long. CDR3 loop: CASHAGGGQSYNEQFF. Filled out from reference TRBV28 and TRBJ2-1, the complete variable domain reads DVKVTQSSRYLVKRTGEKVFLECVQDMDHENMFWYRQDPGLGLRLIYFSYDVKMKEKGDIPEGYSVSREKKERFSLILESASTNQTSMYLCASHAGGGQSYNEQFFGPGTRLTVL.

The gene calls are TRBV19 and TRBJ2-2; TCRdb calls TRBD2, which cannot be checked without DNA. Germline V gene sequence: CDR1 LNHDA, CDR2 SQIVND (reference sequence). This CDR3 contains 15 residues. The CDR3: CASRGSSGNTGELFF. The variable domain in full, with the rest retrieved from reference TRBV19 and TRBJ2-2, is DGGITQSPKYLFRKEGQNVTLSCEQNLNHDAMYWYRQDPGQGLRLIYYSQIVNDFQKGDIAEGYSVSREKKESFPLTVTSAQKNPTAFYLCASRGSSGNTGELFFGEGSRLTVL.

CDR3 sequence reads: CSARNRGKTYEQYF. The chain is built from TRBV20-1 and TRBJ2-7; TCRdb gives TRBD1 as the D gene, but with no DNA this cannot be confirmed. The CDR3 extends over 14 amino acids. Germline values: CDR1 DFQATT, CDR2 SNEGSKA (reference sequence).

The V gene is TRBV12-3 or TRBV12-4, the J gene TRBJ1-1; TCRdb reports TRBD1, a call that lacks DNA to check it against. There are 15 residues in the CDR3. CDR3 sequence reads: CASSPSGTLNTEAFF.

The chain links TRBV7-8 to TRBJ2-3. The CDR3 spans 13 residues. Germline loops: CDR1 SGHVS, CDR2 FQNEAQ. CDR3 loop: CASSLTYADTQYF.

The CDR3 sequence: CASSSKPRQGNYEQYF. The chain couples TRBV7-8 to TRBJ2-7; the D call of TRBD1 rests on TCRdb alone, since no DNA is present to check it. The CDR3 spans 16 residues. Germline CDR1 SGHVS, CDR2 FQNEAQ.

The chain is built from TRBV6-1 and TRBJ2-1; TCRdb lists TRBD1, though no DNA is available to test this call. The CDR3 consists of 13 residues. The V gene's germline CDR1 is MNHNS and CDR2 SASEGT. CDR3 protein: CASSEIWAGEQFF.

J is TRBJ2-7 and V is TRBV15; the TRBD1 assignment by TCRdb is unverifiable without DNA. CDR1 LNHNV and CDR2 YYDKDF come from the germline V gene (reference sequence). This CDR3 is built from 17 residues. The CDR3 sequence: CATSRDGGPRWSYEQYF.

This chain links TRBV24-1 with TRBJ2-5; TCRdb lists TRBD1, though no DNA is available to test this call. Germline CDR1 KGHDR, CDR2 SFDVKD. The CDR3 sequence is 17 residues long. Here the CDR3 reads CATSVGRRGDSQETQYF.

The chain has TRBV5-1 and TRBJ2-3; TCRdb calls TRBD2, which cannot be checked without DNA. CDR3 length: 16 amino acids. CDR1 and CDR2 (germline): SGHRS, YFSETQ. This CDR3 is CASSRRASGLGDTQYF.

Here the CDR3 reads CASRRGRGRETQYF. The rearrangement joins TRBV5-1 to TRBJ2-5; lacking DNA, the TRBD2 call made by TCRdb goes unchecked. CDR1 and CDR2 (germline): SGHRS, YFSETQ. CDR3 length equals 14 residues.

This rearrangement joins TRBV7-8 to TRBJ2-1; TCRdb lists TRBD1, though no DNA is available to test this call. The CDR3 is made up of 14 amino acids. Germline V gene lookup returns CDR1 SGHVS and CDR2 FQNEAQ. CDR3 loop: CASSNRTGGNEQFF. Full variable domain (rest looked up from reference TRBV7-8 and TRBJ2-1): GAGVSQSPRYKVAKRGQDVALRCDPISGHVSLFWYQQALGQGPEFLTYFQNEAQLDKSGLPSDRFFAERPEGSVSTLKIQRTQQEDSAVYLCASSNRTGGNEQFFGPGTRLTVL.

The chain joins TRBV5-1 to TRBJ2-7. The CDR3 sequence is 15 residues long. From germline, CDR1 is SGHRS and CDR2 YFSETQ. This CDR3 is CASSLAAGSYYEQYF.